The T cell receptor (beta chain) described here comes from a study of CD8 T cells in ankylosing spondylitis. This clonotype was detected a few times. The antigen remains undetermined. Study-wide points: One TCR beta motif, made up of roughly eight highly homologous variants, appeared characteristic of ankylosing spondylitis blood. Earlier work had already found some motif variants in reactive arthritis synovial fluid and blood.

Germline assignment: CDR1 KGHSH and CDR2 LQKENI. Trimming left V 1 base short and J 0 bases short, with 13 bases between. This CDR3 comprises 16 residues. It was by quantitative 5'-RACE with molecular barcodes that TCR beta libraries were made. Each CDR3 protein gets one entry after TCRdb re-called the 5' RACE reads with MiXCR. The sample lists approximately 400,000 distinct CDR3 sequences; 15% to 20% were seen once. The sample consisted of blood, either unsorted or a sorted T cell fraction (not recorded which). The receptor was isolated from a male donor with ankylosing spondylitis. This chain links TRBV18 with TRBJ2-7; a weak D match, TRBD2 (6 bases). The CDR3 here is CASSPLAGTSSYEQYF. For the CDR3, the DNA is TGTGCCAGCTCACCACTTGCGGGGACCAGCTCCTACGAGCAGTACTTC.